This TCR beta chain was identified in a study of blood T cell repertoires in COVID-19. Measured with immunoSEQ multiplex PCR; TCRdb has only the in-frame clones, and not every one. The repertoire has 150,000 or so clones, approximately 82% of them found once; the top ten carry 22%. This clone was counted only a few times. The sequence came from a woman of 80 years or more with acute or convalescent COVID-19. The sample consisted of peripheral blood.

The CDR3 region is CARGTSGRNGTGELFF. In DNA, the CDR3 is TGTGCCAGGGGGACTAGCGGGAGAAATGGCACCGGGGAGCTGTTTTTT. This rearrangement joins TRBV9 to TRBJ2-2; 14 nucleotides agree with TRBD2. The CDR3 is made up of 16 amino acids. V lost 8 bases and J lost 4; bases outside the gene matches: 7. Germline V CDR1 and CDR2: SGDLS, YYNGEE.